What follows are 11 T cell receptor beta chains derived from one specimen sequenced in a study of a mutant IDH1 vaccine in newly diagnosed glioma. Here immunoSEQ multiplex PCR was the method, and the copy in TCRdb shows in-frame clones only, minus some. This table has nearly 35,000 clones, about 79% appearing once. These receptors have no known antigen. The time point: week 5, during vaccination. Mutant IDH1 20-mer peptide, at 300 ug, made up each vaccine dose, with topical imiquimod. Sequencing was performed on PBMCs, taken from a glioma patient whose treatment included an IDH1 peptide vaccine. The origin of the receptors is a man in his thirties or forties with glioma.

The DNA of the CDR3 is TGCGCCAGCAGCTTGGTGGCGGGGGTGGCGAATGAGCAGTTCTTC. Its translation: CASSLVAGVANEQFF. The chain joins TRBV5-1 to TRBJ2-1; 7 nucleotides match TRBD2. Germline lookup yields CDR1 SGHRS and CDR2 YFSETQ. This CDR3 contains 15 residues. V lost 0 bases to trimming and J lost 7 bases; unmatched junction nucleotides: 7.

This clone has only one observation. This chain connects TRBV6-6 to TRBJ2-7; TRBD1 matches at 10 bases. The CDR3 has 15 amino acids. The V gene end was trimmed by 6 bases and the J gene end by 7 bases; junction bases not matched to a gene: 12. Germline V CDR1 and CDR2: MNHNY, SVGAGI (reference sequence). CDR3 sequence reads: CASSVPGTGVGEQYF. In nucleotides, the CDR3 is TGTGCCAGCAGCGTCCCCGGGACAGGGGTTGGTGAGCAGTACTTC.

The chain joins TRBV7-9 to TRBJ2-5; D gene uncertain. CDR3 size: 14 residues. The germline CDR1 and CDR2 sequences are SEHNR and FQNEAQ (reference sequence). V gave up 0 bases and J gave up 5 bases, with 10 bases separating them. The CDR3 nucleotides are TGTGCCAGCAGCTTAGCGGAAATTGGCGAGACCCAGTACTTC. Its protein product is CASSLAEIGETQYF.

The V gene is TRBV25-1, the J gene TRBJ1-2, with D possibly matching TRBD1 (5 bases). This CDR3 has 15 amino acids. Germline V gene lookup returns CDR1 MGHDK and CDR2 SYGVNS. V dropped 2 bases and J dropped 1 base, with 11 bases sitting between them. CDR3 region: CASSEIGASNYGYTF. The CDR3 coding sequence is TGTGCCAGCAGTGAAATAGGGGCAAGTAACTATGGCTACACCTTC.

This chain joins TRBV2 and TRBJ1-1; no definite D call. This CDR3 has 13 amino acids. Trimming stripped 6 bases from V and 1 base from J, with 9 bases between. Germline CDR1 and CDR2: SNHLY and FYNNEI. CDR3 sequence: CASRVSANTEAFF. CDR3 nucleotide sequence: TGTGCCAGCAGGGTCTCGGCGAACACTGAAGCTTTCTTT.

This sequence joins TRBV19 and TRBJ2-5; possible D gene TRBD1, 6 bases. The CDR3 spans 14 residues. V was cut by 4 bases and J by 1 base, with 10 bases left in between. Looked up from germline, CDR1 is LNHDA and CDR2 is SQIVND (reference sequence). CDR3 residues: CASSTRQVQETQYF. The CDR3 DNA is TGTGCCAGTAGTACCCGACAGGTCCAAGAGACCCAGTACTTC.

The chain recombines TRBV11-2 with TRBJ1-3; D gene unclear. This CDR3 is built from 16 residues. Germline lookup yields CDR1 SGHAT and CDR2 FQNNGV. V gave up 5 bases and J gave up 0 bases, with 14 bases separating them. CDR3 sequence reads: CASSPGPPSSGNTIYF. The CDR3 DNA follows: TGTGCCAGCAGCCCGGGCCCTCCAAGCTCTGGAAACACCATATATTTT.

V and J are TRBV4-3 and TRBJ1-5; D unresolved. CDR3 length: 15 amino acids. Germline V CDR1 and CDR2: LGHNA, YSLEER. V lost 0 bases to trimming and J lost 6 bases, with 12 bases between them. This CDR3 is CASSQDRQATQPQHF. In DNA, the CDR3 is TGCGCCAGCAGCCAAGATAGGCAGGCAACTCAGCCCCAGCATTTT.

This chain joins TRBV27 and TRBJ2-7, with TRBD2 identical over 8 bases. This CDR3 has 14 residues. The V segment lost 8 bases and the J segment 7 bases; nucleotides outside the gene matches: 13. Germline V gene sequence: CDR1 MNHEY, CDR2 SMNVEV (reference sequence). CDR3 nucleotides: TGTGCCAGCGGTCTGGGTAGCGGGGAAGGAGAGCAGTACTTC. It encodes CASGLGSGEGEQYF.

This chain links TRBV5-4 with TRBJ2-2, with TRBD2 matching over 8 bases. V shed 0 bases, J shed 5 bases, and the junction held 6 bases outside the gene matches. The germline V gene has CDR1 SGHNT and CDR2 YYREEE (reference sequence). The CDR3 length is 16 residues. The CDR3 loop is CASSLAGAGGTGELFF. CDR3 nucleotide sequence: TGTGCCAGCAGCTTGGCCGGTGCGGGGGGTACCGGGGAGCTGTTTTTT.

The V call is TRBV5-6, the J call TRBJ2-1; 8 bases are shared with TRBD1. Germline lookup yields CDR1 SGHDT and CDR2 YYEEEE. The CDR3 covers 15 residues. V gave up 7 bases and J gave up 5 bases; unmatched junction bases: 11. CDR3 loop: CASQFDRGLDNEQFF. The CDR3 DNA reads TGTGCCAGCCAATTTGACAGGGGCCTGGACAATGAGCAGTTCTTC.